Presented here are 27 T cell receptor beta chains from one specimen sequenced in a study of blood T cell repertoires in COVID-19. Measured with immunoSEQ multiplex PCR; TCRdb has only the in-frame clones, and not every one. The sample consists of 280,000 or so clones, approximately 81% of them appearing once. Sample: PBMCs or T cells enriched from blood (not recorded which). These receptors all stem from a woman aged 45-60 years who had recovered from COVID-19.

This sequence joins TRBV3-1 (or the pseudogene TRBV3-2) and TRBJ2-4, with TRBD1 identical over 7 bases. With 5 bases clipped from V and 1 base from J, the junction kept 11 bases outside the gene matches. Germline CDR1 LGHDT, CDR2 YNNKEL (reference sequence). This CDR3 has 17 residues. CDR3 protein: CASSSRGLARAKNIQYF. The CDR3 DNA follows: TGTGCCAGCAGCTCAAGGGGGCTAGCTCGTGCCAAAAACATTCAGTACTTC.

This chain joins TRBV5-5 and TRBJ2-3; 12 bases match TRBD2. The CDR3 consists of 17 residues. From germline, CDR1 is SGHKS and CDR2 YYEKEE (reference sequence). The V gene end was trimmed by 1 base and the J gene end by 0 bases; junction bases not matched to a gene: 3. CDR3: CASSLPGLAGSTDTQYF. CDR3 bases: TGTGCCAGCAGCTTGCCCGGACTAGCGGGGAGCACAGATACGCAGTATTTT.

The rearrangement joins TRBV6-4 to TRBJ2-3; D unresolved. Per the germline V gene, CDR1 is MRHNA and CDR2 is SNTAGT. V was pared by 2 bases and J by 6 bases, with 6 bases between. The CDR3 has 12 residues. CDR3 sequence: CASSDESDTQYF. CDR3 DNA: TGTGCCAGCAGTGACGAGTCCGATACGCAGTATTTT.

This chain uses TRBV9 with TRBJ1-4; 11 positions agree with TRBD1. V lost 4 bases to trimming and J lost 8 bases; unmatched junction nucleotides: 7. This CDR3 spans 15 amino acids. Germline V CDR1 and CDR2: SGDLS, YYNGEE. The CDR3 sequence is CASSLGTGGREKLFF. DNA of the CDR3: TGTGCCAGCAGCCTTGGGACAGGGGGACGGGAAAAACTGTTTTTT.

This clone was recorded only once. The chain couples TRBV2 to TRBJ2-5; D is unclear. The CDR3 length is 12 residues. Per germline, CDR1 SNHLY and CDR2 FYNNEI. The V end was cut by 5 bases, the J end by 5 bases, with 9 bases between. The CDR3 bases are TGTGCCAGCAGTTCAGATTTGGAGACCCAGTACTTC. Its protein product is CASSSDLETQYF.

The V gene is TRBV28, the J gene TRBJ1-1; 8 nucleotides align to TRBD1. The germline V gene encodes CDR1 MDHEN and CDR2 SYDVKM. This CDR3 spans 15 amino acids. Unmatched junction bases numbered 6, after V lost 4 bases and J lost 2 bases. CDR3 in amino acids: CASSSPTGANTEAFF. The CDR3 bases are TGTGCCAGCAGTTCCCCGACAGGGGCTAACACTGAAGCTTTCTTT.

The rearrangement joins TRBV7-6 to TRBJ1-1, with TRBD1 matching over 10 bases. The CDR3 is made up of 22 amino acids. Germline assignment: CDR1 SGHVS and CDR2 FNYEAQ. The junction had 20 bases not matched to a gene; V was cut back by 1 base and J by 0 bases. The CDR3 DNA is TGTGCCAGCAGCTTAGGGGCCGGTGGGACAGGGGCTTCGCTTGGGGTGAACACTGAAGCTTTCTTT. This translates into CASSLGAGGTGASLGVNTEAFF. The variable domain in full, with the rest retrieved from reference TRBV7-6 and TRBJ1-1, is GAGVSQSPRYKVTKRGQDVALRCDPISGHVSLYWYRQALGQGPEFLTYFNYEAQQDKSGLPNDRFSAERPEGSISTLTIQRTEQRDSAMYRCASSLGAGGTGASLGVNTEAFFGQGTRLTVV.

The CDR3 sequence is CASSLPPEETQYF. The CDR3 DNA reads TGCGCCAGCAGCTTGCCCCCGGAAGAGACCCAGTACTTC. V and J are TRBV5-1 and TRBJ2-5; no reliable D call. Germline V lookup: CDR1 SGHRS, CDR2 YFSETQ. V dropped 1 base and J dropped 3 bases, with 7 bases sitting between them. This CDR3 is built from 13 residues.

There are a few counts of this clone. The rearrangement links TRBV19 to TRBJ2-7, with 7 bases identical to TRBD1. The CDR3 spans 15 residues. J lost 8 bases, V lost 4 bases, and 14 bases had no gene match. Germline V gene lookup returns CDR1 LNHDA and CDR2 SQIVND (reference sequence). CDR3 in DNA: TGTGCCAGTAGTACCGACAGGGTCCCGCCCTGGAAGCAGTACTTC. Translated, it gives CASSTDRVPPWKQYF.

The chain couples TRBV4-2 to TRBJ1-2; TRBD1 agrees at 12 bases. Per the germline V gene, CDR1 is LGHNA and CDR2 is YNFKEQ. V trimming: 1 base; J trimming: 6 bases; junction bases outside the gene matches: 9. There are 17 residues in the CDR3. The CDR3 DNA reads as TGTGCCAGCAGCCAAGCCGGGACAGGGGGCGGTTTTAATGGCTACACCTTC. It encodes CASSQAGTGGGFNGYTF.

V gene TRBV7-3 combines with J gene TRBJ2-1; 9 bases map to TRBD2. CDR3 length equals 16 residues. V lost 3 bases and J lost 2; bases outside the gene matches: 5. Germline V CDR1 and CDR2: SGHTA, FQGTGA. In DNA, the CDR3 is TGTGCCAGCAGCTTGGGTGTAGCGGGGGCCTACAATGAGCAGTTCTTC. This encodes CASSLGVAGAYNEQFF.

The chain combines TRBV30 with TRBJ2-2; 9 nucleotides align to TRBD2. The germline gives CDR1 GTSNPN, CDR2 SVGIG (reference sequence). Losses at the gene ends were 1 base for V and 5 bases for J; bases not matched to a gene: 2. The CDR3 has 14 amino acids. CDR3 region: CAWSAGLATGELFF. CDR3 sequence (DNA): TGTGCCTGGAGTGCGGGACTAGCTACCGGGGAGCTGTTTTTT.

J is TRBJ2-2 and V is TRBV5-6, with 8 bases matching TRBD2. CDR3 length equals 15 residues. The germline CDR1 and CDR2 sequences are SGHDT and YYEEEE. Trimming took 4 bases from V and 7 from J; bases not matched to a gene: 9. CDR3 loop: CASSPTGGPHGELFF. The CDR3, as DNA: TGTGCCAGCAGCCCGACGGGGGGGCCTCACGGGGAGCTGTTTTTT.

This chain uses TRBV19 with TRBJ1-1, with 11 bases identical to TRBD1. J gave up 1 base and V 5 bases, and 3 bases lay outside the gene matches. The length of the CDR3 is 15 residues. Per the germline V gene, CDR1 is LNHDA and CDR2 is SQIVND (reference sequence). CDR3 amino acids: CASSGQGARNTEAFF. The CDR3 nucleotides are TGTGCCAGTAGTGGACAGGGGGCTAGGAACACTGAAGCTTTCTTT.

The rearrangement joins TRBV27 to TRBJ2-7; a weak D match, TRBD1 (5 bases). CDR3 length: 12 amino acids. V was pared by 8 bases and J by 0 bases, with 8 bases between. Germline CDR1 MNHEY, CDR2 SMNVEV (reference sequence). This CDR3 is CASRTTSYEQYF. CDR3 DNA sequence: TGTGCCAGCCGGACAACCTCCTACGAGCAGTACTTC.

The chain recombines TRBV7-7 with TRBJ2-2; D might be TRBD2 (8 bases). The CDR3 length is 15 residues. V was trimmed by 3 bases and J by 6 bases, leaving 14 bases between them. CDR1 and CDR2 (germline): SSHAT, FNYEAQ (reference sequence). The CDR3 coding sequence is TGTGCCAGCAGCTTTGATAGCGGGACAGCCGGGGAGCTGTTTTTT. Translating gives CASSFDSGTAGELFF.

V is TRBV19 and J is TRBJ2-2, with D possibly TRBD1 on 6 matching bases. This CDR3 region has 14 residues. Germline CDR1 and CDR2: LNHDA and SQIVND (reference sequence). CDR3 DNA sequence: TGTGCGGCTCGAGAACAGGGACGCACCGGGGAGCTGTTTTTT. Protein: CAAREQGRTGELFF.

The gene calls are TRBV30 and TRBJ2-2; tentative D call: TRBD1 (6 bases). V lost 7 bases and J lost 1, with 13 bases in between. The CDR3 consists of 14 residues. Germline CDR1 is GTSNPN and CDR2 is SVGIG (reference sequence). The CDR3 DNA reads TGTGCCTCAAAAGGGGGTTTGAACACCGGGGAGCTGTTTTTT. Its translation is CASKGGLNTGELFF.

The rearrangement uses TRBV12-5 and TRBJ2-3; TRBD2 matches at 16 bases. The CDR3 has 18 amino acids. Losses at the gene ends were 5 bases for V and 3 bases for J; bases not matched to a gene: 8. Germline CDR1 and CDR2: LGHNT and FRNRAP. The CDR3: CASGPPGLAGGLTDTQYF. CDR3 nucleotide sequence: TGTGCTAGTGGTCCGCCGGGACTAGCGGGAGGGTTGACAGATACGCAGTATTTT.

J is TRBJ2-1 and V is TRBV10-3; no reliable D call. The CDR3 is 12 residues long. The V and J ends lost 5 bases and 2 bases respectively, with 4 bases between them. Germline lookup yields CDR1 ENHRY and CDR2 SYGVKD. Here the CDR3 DNA reads TGTGCCATCAGTCTAGCCTACAATGAGCAGTTCTTC. Residues: CAISLAYNEQFF.

The chain links TRBV19 to TRBJ1-5; 7 bases are a match to TRBD1. CDR1 is LNHDA and CDR2 is SQIVND in the germline V gene (reference sequence). This CDR3 spans 15 amino acids. After removal of 4 bases from V and 9 bases from J, the junction contained 12 bases not matched to a gene. CDR3 sequence: CASSTTRQGFRPQHF. CDR3 nucleotides: TGTGCCAGTAGTACGACCCGACAGGGATTTAGGCCCCAGCATTTT.

In its sample, this clone was seen once. The V and J genes are TRBV19 and TRBJ1-3; TRBD1 matches at 7 bases. Trimming took 10 bases from V and 2 from J; bases not matched to a gene: 5. The CDR3 has 13 residues. Germline loops: CDR1 LNHDA, CDR2 SQIVND (reference sequence). CDR3 DNA: TGTGCCACTACCGGGACAGCTGGAAACACCATATATTTT. This gives the protein CATTGTAGNTIYF.

This clone was recorded at least ten times. The gene calls are TRBV5-6 and TRBJ1-5; a weak D match, TRBD1 (5 bases). Germline CDR1 SGHDT, CDR2 YYEEEE. This CDR3 spans 16 amino acids. Deletions cut 0 bases from V and 0 bases from J, with 10 bases between. As DNA, the CDR3 is TGTGCCAGCAGCTTGGCCAGGGCCCATAGCAATCAGCCCCAGCATTTT. Its translation is CASSLARAHSNQPQHF.

J is TRBJ1-4 and V is TRBV20-1; 8 positions match TRBD1. Germline trimming cut 3 bases from V and 4 bases from J; bases unmatched to any gene: 7. Germline loops: CDR1 DFQATT, CDR2 SNEGSKA (reference sequence). The CDR3 length is 15 residues. The CDR3 DNA sequence: TGCAGTGCTAGTCGTGGGACAGGACTTAATGAAAAACTGTTTTTT. It codes for CSASRGTGLNEKLFF.

The chain couples TRBV30 to TRBJ1-3; the D is unclear. Trimming removed 4 bases at V and 0 bases at J, with 10 bases between. In germline, CDR1 is GTSNPN, CDR2 SVGIG (reference sequence). This CDR3 is 14 amino acids long. The CDR3: CAWTPGSSGNTIYF. The CDR3 DNA reads as TGTGCCTGGACGCCGGGGAGCTCTGGAAACACCATATATTTT.

This clone was recorded once. For the CDR3, the DNA is TGTGCCAGCAGCTTAGCCGGCAGGGTGCTCGAGCAGTACTTC. Its protein is CASSLAGRVLEQYF. The V gene is TRBV7-9, the J gene TRBJ2-7, with TRBD1 as a possible D gene (5 bases). In germline, CDR1 is SEHNR, CDR2 FQNEAQ (reference sequence). V dropped 0 bases and J dropped 6 bases, with 12 bases sitting between them. The CDR3 runs to 14 residues.

This clone was recorded a few times. The same CDR3 arises from other DNA sequences in this sample as well. V gene TRBV5-1 combines with J gene TRBJ1-1; tentatively, D is TRBD1 (5 bases). Germline CDR1 is SGHRS and CDR2 is YFSETQ. The CDR3 loop spans 14 amino acids. With 1 base removed from V and 1 base from J, the gap between germline ends came to 8 bases. CDR3 coding DNA: TGCGCCAGCAGCTTGCGGCAGGGGAACACTGAAGCTTTCTTT. This sequence encodes CASSLRQGNTEAFF.